Following are 12 T cell receptor beta chains from one sample sequenced in a study of blood T cell repertoires in COVID-19. Repertoires were generated with immunoSEQ multiplex PCR, while TCRdb's copy carries only in-frame clones and drops some. Of around 450,000 clones listed, approximately 90% are singletons. The sample taken for sequencing was peripheral blood. The source of these receptors is a woman aged 25 to 39 with acute or convalescent COVID-19.

V is TRBV7-8 and J is TRBJ1-5; D is unresolved. CDR3 length equals 13 residues. Germline V gene lookup returns CDR1 SGHVS and CDR2 FQNEAQ. V was clipped by 5 bases and J by 7 bases, with 12 bases between them. CDR3 residues: CASSPSAGQPQHF. The CDR3 DNA follows: TGTGCCAGCAGCCCCTCCGCAGGCCAGCCCCAGCATTTT.

The CDR3 nucleotides are TGTGCCAGCAGCCCGGGACAGGGGAGTTATAGCAATCAGCCCCAGCATTTT. Translated: CASSPGQGSYSNQPQHF. This sequence joins TRBV5-5 and TRBJ1-5; 10 nucleotides line up with TRBD1. V dropped 4 bases and J dropped 0; count of bases not matched to a gene: 7. CDR3 length equals 17 residues. Per germline, CDR1 SGHKS and CDR2 YYEKEE (reference sequence).

This clone was seen more than once but under ten times. This sequence joins TRBV10-2 and TRBJ2-1; weak D call: TRBD1 (5 bases). This CDR3 has 12 amino acids. Per the germline V gene, CDR1 is WSHSY and CDR2 is SAAADI. V gave up 5 bases and J gave up 6 bases, with 8 bases separating them. Here the CDR3 reads CASSPTVNEQFF. CDR3 DNA: TGCGCCAGCAGTCCGACAGTCAATGAGCAGTTCTTC.

V usage is TRBV9 and J usage is TRBJ2-7; 7 bases map to TRBD2. Germline CDR1 reads SGDLS; CDR2 reads YYNGEE. J was trimmed by 5 bases and V by 0 bases; bases with no gene match: 8. The CDR3 runs to 15 residues. In DNA form, the CDR3 reads TGTGCCAGCAGCGTAGAGATGGCAGGGAGGGACGAGCAGTACTTC. Translation: CASSVEMAGRDEQYF. Based on the CDR3 plus reference TRBV9 and TRBJ2-7, the full variable domain is DSGVTQTPKHLITATGQRVTLRCSPRSGDLSVYWYQQSLDQGLQFLIQYYNGEERAKGNILERFSAQQFPDLHSELNLSSLELGDSALYFCASSVEMAGRDEQYFGPGTRLTVT.

This rearrangement joins TRBV6-5 to TRBJ2-7, with D perhaps TRBD1 (5 bases). Trimming left V 2 bases short and J 4 bases short, with 12 bases between. Germline-derived CDR1 and CDR2 are MNHEY and SVGAGI. The CDR3 is 14 amino acids. The CDR3 spells CASSYGRGRYEQYF. The DNA of the CDR3 is TGTGCCAGCAGTTACGGTAGGGGTCGGTACGAGCAGTACTTC.

The chain joins TRBV30 to TRBJ2-3; 7 bases line up with TRBD2. V lost 3 bases to trimming and J lost 0 bases; unmatched junction nucleotides: 6. The CDR3 has 15 residues. In germline, CDR1 is GTSNPN, CDR2 SVGIG (reference sequence). CDR3 amino acids: CAWRALGGSTDTQYF. The CDR3 coding sequence is TGTGCCTGGAGGGCCCTGGGAGGGAGCACAGATACGCAGTATTTT.

The chain couples TRBV7-9 to TRBJ1-2; 7 bases match TRBD1. Per the germline V gene, CDR1 is SEHNR and CDR2 is FQNEAQ (reference sequence). There are 15 residues in the CDR3. V dropped 1 base and J dropped 2; count of bases not matched to a gene: 4. CDR3 in amino acids: CASSLVETGNYGYTF. DNA for the CDR3: TGTGCCAGCAGCTTAGTCGAGACAGGGAACTATGGCTACACCTTC.

The V and J genes are TRBV27 and TRBJ2-1, with unresolved D. Between the trimmed V and J ends, which lost 0 bases and 5 bases, there was a span of 8 bases. Germline assignment: CDR1 MNHEY and CDR2 SMNVEV (reference sequence). The CDR3 contains 14 residues. CDR3 region: CASSLSAQNNEQFF. The DNA for the CDR3 is TGTGCCAGCAGTTTATCGGCACAGAACAATGAGCAGTTCTTC.

This chain connects TRBV11-2 to TRBJ2-1; 11 bases fit TRBD2. There are 15 residues in the CDR3. Germline V gene lookup returns CDR1 SGHAT and CDR2 FQNNGV. Trimming took 2 bases from V and 5 from J; bases not matched to a gene: 2. The chain's CDR3 is CASSLLAGGNNEQFF. For the CDR3, the DNA is TGTGCCAGCAGCTTACTAGCGGGGGGAAACAATGAGCAGTTCTTC.

V gene TRBV12-5 combines with J gene TRBJ1-2; D perhaps matches TRBD1 (5 bases). Deletions cut 0 bases from V and 8 bases from J, with 22 bases between. The CDR3 consists of 17 residues. CDR1 and CDR2 (germline): LGHNT, FRNRAP. Here the CDR3 DNA reads TGTGCTAGTGGTTTGGTACTGCCCGGGGGTTATTCTATCGGCTACACCTTC. As protein: CASGLVLPGGYSIGYTF.

Worth noting for this clone: An end of the junction differs from the germline gene, which may be a read error. The rearrangement joins TRBV2 to TRBJ1-1, with 9 bases fitting TRBD1. The CDR3 runs to 17 residues. Germline V CDR1 and CDR2: SNHLY, FYNNEI. CDR3 bases: TGTGCCAGCAGCGAAGGGGTGGACAGGGGATCGCTAACTGAAGCTTTCTTT. Its translation: CASSEGVDRGSLTEAFF.

The rearrangement links TRBV7-2 to TRBJ1-1; 12 bases agree with TRBD1. The germline V gene has CDR1 SGHTA and CDR2 FQGNSA. The V gene end was trimmed by 3 bases and the J gene end by 4 bases; junction bases not matched to a gene: 9. The CDR3 is 17 amino acids. CDR3 nucleotides: TGTGCCAGCAGCTTCCCGGGACAGGGGGCGATTTCCACTGAAGCTTTCTTT. Its protein is CASSFPGQGAISTEAFF.